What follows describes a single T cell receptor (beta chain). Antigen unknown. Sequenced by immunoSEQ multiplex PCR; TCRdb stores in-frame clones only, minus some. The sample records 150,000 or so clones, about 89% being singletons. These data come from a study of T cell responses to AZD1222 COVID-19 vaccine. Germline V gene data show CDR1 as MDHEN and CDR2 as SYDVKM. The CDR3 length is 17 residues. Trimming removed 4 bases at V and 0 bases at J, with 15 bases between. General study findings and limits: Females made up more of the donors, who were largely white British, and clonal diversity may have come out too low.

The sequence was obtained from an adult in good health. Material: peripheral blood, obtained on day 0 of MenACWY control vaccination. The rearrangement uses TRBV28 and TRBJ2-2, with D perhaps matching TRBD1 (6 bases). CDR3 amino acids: CASSYPPGQTNTGELFF. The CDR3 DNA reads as TGTGCCAGCAGTTACCCTCCGGGACAAACGAACACCGGGGAGCTGTTTTTT.